The 29 T cell receptor beta chains reported below all come from one sample, sequenced in a study of CD8+CD57+ T cells in acquired aplastic anemia. The template used for profiling TCR beta VDJ and CDR3 was genomic DNA. Each CDR3 protein is one row after TCRdb ran MiXCR on the reads. The repertoire has about 190,000 distinct CDR3 sequences, around 65% of them found once; the top ten carry about 45%. The sequenced material came from sorted CD4+, CD8+, or CD8+CD57+ T cells (not recorded which) from PBMCs. Every receptor here comes from a human donor with severe aplastic anemia or a healthy control (not recorded which).

The gene calls are TRBV10-3 and TRBJ1-5, with a tentative D call TRBD1 (6 bases). Germline V gene lookup returns CDR1 ENHRY and CDR2 SYGVKD. The V end lost 1 base, the J end lost 1 base, and 17 bases lay between the germline ends. CDR3 length: 18 amino acids. CDR3 residues: CAISEFPGGGISNQPQHF. The CDR3 nucleotides read TGTGCCATCAGTGAGTTTCCCGGAGGGGGAATCAGCAATCAGCCCCAGCATTTT.

V and J are TRBV20-1 and TRBJ2-7; TRBD2 agrees at 8 bases. The J call may be in error: the DNA end matches TRBJ2-1 better. Germline CDR1 reads DFQATT; CDR2 reads SNEGSKA (reference sequence). The CDR3 is 14 amino acids. CDR3: CSAREGTSYNEQFF. The CDR3 nucleotides read TGCAGTGCTAGAGAGGGGACTAGCTACAATGAGCAGTTCTTC.

This sequence joins TRBV7-9 and TRBJ2-1; no clear D gene. In germline, CDR1 is SEHNR, CDR2 FQNEAQ (reference sequence). The CDR3 has 14 residues. The germline V and J ends were trimmed by 5 bases and 7 bases, with 15 bases remaining between them. CDR3 amino acids: CASSPDAGTNEQFF. In DNA, the CDR3 is TGTGCCAGCAGCCCCGACGCAGGCACGAATGAGCAGTTCTTC.

This clonotype has ten or more counts. The chain couples TRBV13 to TRBJ1-1; D is undetermined. Deletions cut 0 bases from V and 6 bases from J, with 8 bases between. The germline V gene encodes CDR1 PRHDT and CDR2 FYEKMQ (reference sequence). The CDR3 runs 13 residues. This chain's CDR3 is CASSLGGPAEAFF. The CDR3 bases are TGTGCCAGCAGCTTAGGGGGCCCCGCTGAAGCTTTCTTT.

This clonotype has just one count. The CDR3 sequence: CASSPRVYGYTF. In DNA form, the CDR3 reads TGTGCCAGCAGCCCTAGGGTCTATGGCTACACCTTC. This chain uses TRBV5-6 with TRBJ1-2; D unclear. CDR3 length: 12 amino acids. CDR1 SGHDT and CDR2 YYEEEE come from the germline V gene. The ends were cut back, 4 bases at V and 4 bases at J, with 8 bases in the middle.

This chain links TRBV24-1 with TRBJ1-2, with D maybe TRBD1 (6 bases). Germline V lookup: CDR1 KGHDR, CDR2 SFDVKD. This CDR3 is built from 14 residues. V lost 3 bases to trimming and J lost 8 bases, with 15 bases between them. The CDR3 sequence is CATSDGTKPGGYTF. The CDR3 region has the DNA TGTGCCACCAGTGATGGGACAAAGCCGGGGGGCTACACCTTC.

This clonotype was picked up many times. The chain uses TRBV15 and TRBJ2-2, with unresolved D. Germline V CDR1 and CDR2: LNHNV, YYDKDF (reference sequence). V lost 5 bases and J 6 bases, leaving 16 bases between the germline ends. The CDR3 has 15 residues. In DNA form, the CDR3 reads TGTGCCACCAGCCCCCCCAATAAGATGCCCGGGGAGCTGTTTTTT. Translation: CATSPPNKMPGELFF.

This clonotype was picked up a small number of times. The junction shows a germline mismatch at one end, possibly a read error. The CDR3 region has the DNA TGTGCCAGCAGTTACCGATCCACTAGCGGGGGGCCCCACAATGAGCAGTTCTTC. Its protein product is CASSYRSTSGGPHNEQFF. The chain couples TRBV10-3 to TRBJ2-1, with 12 bases aligning to TRBD2. The CDR3 totals 18 residues. The V gene's germline CDR1 is ENHRY and CDR2 SYGVKD.

This clonotype occurred a few times. In nucleotides, the CDR3 is TGTGCCAGCAGTACCGCCGAGGCCAGAAATTCACCCCTCCACTTT. This encodes CASSTAEARNSPLHF. This sequence joins TRBV12-3 or TRBV12-4 and TRBJ1-6; D call uncertain. The V and J ends lost 5 bases and 7 bases respectively, with 15 bases between them. The CDR3 is made up of 15 amino acids.

This clonotype has only a few counts. The genes are TRBV7-2 and TRBJ1-1; 8 bases are a match to TRBD1. Germline assignment: CDR1 SGHTA and CDR2 FQGNSA. CDR3 size: 14 residues. With 6 bases clipped from V and 1 base from J, the junction kept 4 bases outside the gene matches. The CDR3 DNA sequence: TGTGCCAGCAGACAGGGGGTAGGGAACACTGAAGCTTTCTTT. This codes for CASRQGVGNTEAFF.

As to this clonotype: A much larger clonotype is one base distant, so this may be a read error. J is TRBJ1-5 and V is TRBV11-2; no reliable D call. The germline CDR1 and CDR2 sequences are SGHAT and FQNNGV. The CDR3 totals 13 residues. Here the CDR3 reads CTSSLELSQPQHF. CDR3 in DNA: TGTACCAGCAGCTTAGAACTATCCCAGCCCCAGCATTTT.

The chain couples TRBV20-1 to TRBJ1-1; D is ambiguous. V gave up 0 bases and J gave up 4 bases, with 9 bases separating them. Germline lookup yields CDR1 DFQATT and CDR2 SNEGSKA (reference sequence). The CDR3 is made up of 13 amino acids. The CDR3 DNA is TGCAGTGCTAGAGATGGTTTTGGCACTGAAGCTTTCTTT. Translation gives CSARDGFGTEAFF.

The CDR3 DNA is TGTGCCACCAGCAGAGGAGGGGTGAGCGATGGCTACACCTTC. Its protein product is CATSRGGVSDGYTF. This sequence joins TRBV15 and TRBJ1-2, with D perhaps TRBD1 (5 bases). V lost 1 base, J lost 6 bases, and 12 bases lay in between. This CDR3 is built from 14 residues. Germline CDR1 reads LNHNV; CDR2 reads YYDKDF (reference sequence).

V gene TRBV7-3 combines with J gene TRBJ2-1; D call uncertain. Trimming shortened V by 8 bases and J by 4 bases, and 18 bases separated the two germline ends. Germline V gene data show CDR1 as SGHTA and CDR2 as FQGTGA. The CDR3 length is 15 residues. In nucleotides, the CDR3 is TGTGCCAGCGCCCCATCGGCTGGGTTTTACAATGAGCAGTTCTTC. It is translated as CASAPSAGFYNEQFF.

This clonotype was counted only a few times. The genes are TRBV9 and TRBJ2-7; 8 bases are shared with TRBD1. Germline assignment: CDR1 SGDLS and CDR2 YYNGEE. The CDR3 length is 15 residues. The trim removed 0 bases at V and 0 bases at J, leaving 2 bases unmatched. The CDR3 is CASSVAGTGSYEQYF. CDR3 DNA sequence: TGTGCCAGCAGCGTAGCTGGGACAGGCTCCTACGAGCAGTACTTC.

This clonotype was seen many times. The chain joins TRBV7-3 to TRBJ2-5; 12 nucleotides match TRBD2. The V gene end was trimmed by 5 bases and the J gene end by 0 bases; junction bases not matched to a gene: 4. This CDR3 has 16 residues. Germline CDR1 is SGHTA and CDR2 is FQGTGA. This CDR3 is CASSPGLAGDQETQYF. CDR3 DNA: TGTGCCAGCAGCCCGGGACTAGCGGGTGACCAAGAGACCCAGTACTTC.

The chain has TRBV2 and TRBJ1-1, with D possibly matching TRBD1 (5 bases). Trimming cost V 8 bases and J 3 bases, with 28 bases left between them. Germline V gene lookup returns CDR1 SNHLY and CDR2 FYNNEI. There are 18 residues in the CDR3. CDR3 sequence reads: CASPEGSSTNGAYTEAFF. CDR3 nucleotides: TGTGCCAGCCCCGAGGGGTCGTCGACAAATGGGGCGTACACTGAAGCTTTCTTT.

The chain combines TRBV25-1 with TRBJ2-2; D is undetermined. Per germline, CDR1 MGHDK and CDR2 SYGVNS. The CDR3 runs to 13 residues. Trimming pared 1 base from V and 5 bases from J, leaving 5 bases between. The CDR3 bases are TGTGCCAGCAGTGAATCGTTAACCGGGGAGCTGTTTTTT. Amino acids: CASSESLTGELFF.

The V call is TRBV7-2, the J call TRBJ1-6, with D perhaps matching TRBD1 (5 bases). Germline-derived CDR1 and CDR2 are SGHTA and FQGNSA. This CDR3 is 11 amino acids long. Trimming removed 6 bases at V and 13 bases at J, with 10 bases between. The CDR3 DNA reads TGTGCCAGCAGTCCAGGGTTTCCCCTCCACTTT. It is translated as CASSPGFPLHF.

This chain connects TRBV7-2 to TRBJ2-7; the D gene is possibly TRBD2 (6 bases). Germline values: CDR1 SGHTA, CDR2 FQGNSA. V dropped 5 bases and J dropped 1 base, with 15 bases sitting between them. The CDR3 spans 15 residues. The CDR3 reads CASSPSPAGSYEQYF. CDR3 nucleotide sequence: TGTGCCAGCAGCCCCTCCCCTGCGGGATCCTACGAGCAGTACTTC.

The CDR3 DNA sequence: TGTGCCACCGAGCCGACAGGCTCCTACGAAGCTTTCTTT. Translation gives CATEPTGSYEAFF. The chain has TRBV15 and TRBJ1-1; possibly TRBD1 for D (6 bases). The CDR3 sequence is 13 residues long. Per the germline V gene, CDR1 is LNHNV and CDR2 is YYDKDF (reference sequence). The V end was cut by 8 bases, the J end by 8 bases, with 18 bases between.

In its sample, this clonotype was seen many times. This chain joins TRBV11-2 and TRBJ1-3; D uncertain. The germline V gene has CDR1 SGHAT and CDR2 FQNNGV. CDR3 length: 13 residues. Between the trimmed V and J ends, which lost 5 bases and 4 bases, there was a span of 9 bases. The CDR3 protein is CASSPTSGNTIYF. CDR3 bases: TGTGCCAGCAGCCCCACCAGCGGAAACACCATATATTTT.

The chain links TRBV7-9 to TRBJ2-2, with unresolved D. Between the trimmed V and J ends, which lost 4 bases and 7 bases, there was a span of 7 bases. Germline CDR1 is SEHNR and CDR2 is FQNEAQ (reference sequence). There are 12 residues in the CDR3. CDR3 nucleotides: TGTGCCAGCAGCTCTCGTGTCGGGGAGCTGTTTTTT. Its protein is CASSSRVGELFF.

The gene calls are TRBV29-1 and TRBJ2-7; 8 nucleotides agree with TRBD2. The germline V gene has CDR1 SQVTM and CDR2 ANQGSEA. CDR3 length: 13 residues. Trimming removed 6 bases from V and 2 bases from J; junction bases left unmatched: 6. The CDR3 nucleotides read TGCAGCGTCGCGGGCGGGAGGACCTACGAGCAGTACTTC. Amino acids: CSVAGGRTYEQYF.

This clonotype was observed a handful of times. The chain uses TRBV20-1 and TRBJ2-5; D not certain. The V and J ends lost 4 bases and 2 bases respectively, with 5 bases between them. CDR3 length: 11 residues. Germline loops: CDR1 DFQATT, CDR2 SNEGSKA (reference sequence). The DNA for the CDR3 is TGCAGTGCTATTCAGCAAGAGACCCAGTACTTC. Encoded protein: CSAIQQETQYF.

As to this clonotype: Germline and junction disagree at one end, which may indicate a read error. The CDR3 region is CASSQRRGGGEKLFF. CDR3 coding DNA: TGCGCCAGCAGCCAAAGAAGAGGGGGCGGGGAAAAACTGTTTTTT. The gene calls are TRBV7-9 and TRBJ1-4; 7 bases agree with TRBD1. This CDR3 comprises 15 residues. The germline gives CDR1 SEHNR, CDR2 FQNEAQ (reference sequence).

This chain connects TRBV10-3 to TRBJ1-2; D is unresolved. Germline values: CDR1 ENHRY, CDR2 SYGVKD. The CDR3 contains 14 residues. V was cut by 3 bases and J by 4 bases, with 12 bases left in between. The CDR3 region has the DNA TGTGCCATCAGTGATGTGGCAGCTTCCTATGGCTACACCTTC. It codes for CAISDVAASYGYTF.

The V gene is TRBV12-3 or TRBV12-4, the J gene TRBJ2-5; 10 positions agree with TRBD1. This CDR3 region has 13 residues. Losses at the gene ends were 6 bases for V and 5 bases for J; bases not matched to a gene: 3. The CDR3 reads CASSRQGAETQYF. In DNA, the CDR3 is TGTGCCAGCAGCAGACAGGGGGCGGAGACCCAGTACTTC.

The rearrangement links TRBV7-9 to TRBJ2-4; perhaps TRBD1 as D (6 bases). Deletions cut 6 bases from V and 0 bases from J, with 12 bases between. The CDR3 sequence is 15 residues long. CDR1 is SEHNR and CDR2 is FQNEAQ in the germline V gene (reference sequence). CDR3 sequence: CASSGQLLAKNIQYF. CDR3 nucleotides: TGTGCCAGCAGTGGACAGCTACTAGCCAAAAACATTCAGTACTTC.